A single TCR beta chain is shown here with its context. The data were taken from a study of OX40 agonist ivuxolimab in advanced cancers. Method: immunoSEQ multiplex PCR; TCRdb's copy keeps in-frame clones and lacks some. Of about 43,000 clones listed, around 86% were seen once; the top ten hold approximately 15%. The length of the CDR3 is 15 residues. The V and J ends lost 0 bases and 4 bases respectively, with 10 bases between them. Germline-derived CDR1 and CDR2 are MGHRA and YSYEKL. The rearrangement links TRBV4-1 to TRBJ1-3; D possibly corresponds to TRBD1 (5 bases). The clonotype comes from an adult with an advanced solid tumor such as melanoma, head and neck, liver or kidney cancer. Sequencing was performed on CD4+ or CD8+ T cells sorted from blood, taken in a trial of the OX40 agonist ivuxolimab. For the CDR3, the DNA is TGCGCCAGCAGCCAAGATCCAGGGACGGGAAACACCATATATTTT. It translates to CASSQDPGTGNTIYF.